A single sample is the source of the 23 T cell receptor beta chains below, sequenced in a study of cytomegalovirus exposure and HLA in healthy donors. The study ran its PCR with 60 Vbeta and 13 Jbeta primers. Sequencing was performed with immunoSEQ multiplex PCR; in TCRdb, only in-frame clones are kept and a portion is missing. The data hold approximately 150,000 clones, with about 80% observed a single time. Source material: PBMCs. These receptors were taken from a woman aged 45-65 years in good health and CMV-seronegative.

This clone was picked up a small number of times. The chain has TRBV2 and TRBJ1-4; 7 bases align to TRBD1. This CDR3 has 18 amino acids. CDR1 and CDR2 from the germline V gene are SNHLY and FYNNEI. The V gene end was trimmed by 6 bases and the J gene end by 6 bases; junction bases not matched to a gene: 19. The CDR3 sequence is CASRSGQSLRVADEKLFF. Written as DNA, the CDR3 is TGTGCCAGCAGATCGGGACAGTCCCTCCGGGTTGCGGATGAAAAACTGTTTTTT. The full variable domain, in which reference TRBV2 and TRBJ1-4 provide the parts outside the CDR3, is EPEVTQTPSHQVTQMGQEVILRCVPISNHLYFYWYRQILGQKVEFLVSFYNNEISEKSEIFDDQFSVERPDGSNFTLKIRSTKLEDSAMYFCASRSGQSLRVADEKLFFGSGTQLSVL.

This chain connects TRBV4-2 to TRBJ2-7, with 7 nucleotides matching TRBD1. In germline, CDR1 is LGHNA, CDR2 YNFKEQ. J gave up 1 base and V 0 bases, and 9 bases lay outside the gene matches. CDR3 size: 17 residues. As DNA, the CDR3 is TGTGCCAGCAGCCAAGATCCTCGACAGGGAGAGTCCTACGAGCAGTACTTC. Translation: CASSQDPRQGESYEQYF.

The genes are TRBV7-3 and TRBJ2-1; D is unresolved. CDR3 length: 15 amino acids. CDR1 and CDR2 from the germline V gene are SGHTA and FQGTGA. Trimming stripped 5 bases from V and 0 bases from J, with 11 bases between. The DNA for the CDR3 is TGTGCCAGCAGCGAGCGACCAAGCTCCTACAATGAGCAGTTCTTC. It codes for CASSERPSSYNEQFF.

V usage is TRBV7-6 and J usage is TRBJ2-1; TRBD2 matches 8 bases. Unmatched junction bases numbered 7, after V lost 2 bases and J lost 1 base. CDR1 SGHVS and CDR2 FNYEAQ come from the germline V gene. The CDR3 sequence is 17 residues long. CDR3 region: CASSLRVAGQSYNEQFF. In nucleotides, the CDR3 is TGTGCCAGCAGCTTACGGGTAGCGGGGCAATCCTACAATGAGCAGTTCTTC.

This chain uses TRBV10-3 with TRBJ1-1; 7 positions match TRBD1. Trimming removed 6 bases from V and 0 bases from J; junction bases left unmatched: 4. This CDR3 spans 14 amino acids. Germline-derived CDR1 and CDR2 are ENHRY and SYGVKD. CDR3 sequence: CAISYRGLNTEAFF. DNA for the CDR3: TGTGCCATCAGCTACAGGGGTCTGAACACTGAAGCTTTCTTT.

The rearrangement links TRBV9 to TRBJ2-5; 12 bases are shared with TRBD2. V lost 4 bases, J lost 5 bases, and 15 bases stayed unmatched. This CDR3 is 18 amino acids long. CDR1 is SGDLS and CDR2 is YYNGEE in the germline V gene. This chain's CDR3 is CASSPQSSLAGGWETQYF. The CDR3 coding sequence is TGTGCCAGCAGCCCCCAGTCATCGCTAGCGGGAGGGTGGGAGACCCAGTACTTC.

The V call is TRBV28, the J call TRBJ2-7; possibly TRBD2 for D (6 bases). Germline V gives CDR1 MDHEN, CDR2 SYDVKM. CDR3 size: 13 residues. Trimming shortened V by 3 bases and J by 2 bases, and 8 bases separated the two germline ends. The CDR3 protein is CASSLGGTYEQYF. In nucleotides, the CDR3 is TGTGCCAGCAGTTTGGGCGGGACCTACGAGCAGTACTTC.

The rearrangement joins TRBV7-9 to TRBJ1-1, with D maybe TRBD1 (6 bases). This CDR3 contains 15 residues. Deletions cut 5 bases from V and 3 bases from J, with 16 bases between. Germline CDR1 and CDR2: SEHNR and FQNEAQ (reference sequence). The CDR3 protein is CASSNHRALHTEAFF. In nucleotides, the CDR3 is TGTGCCAGCAGCAATCACAGGGCGTTGCACACTGAAGCTTTCTTT.

The rearrangement joins TRBV9 to TRBJ1-2; D perhaps matches TRBD1 (5 bases). Per the germline V gene, CDR1 is SGDLS and CDR2 is YYNGEE. Trimming left V 0 bases short and J 6 bases short, with 12 bases between. CDR3 length equals 14 residues. This CDR3 reads CASSVVGQGNGYTF. Written as DNA, the CDR3 is TGTGCCAGCAGCGTAGTGGGGCAGGGAAATGGCTACACCTTC.

V is TRBV28 and J is TRBJ2-1, with 11 bases aligning to TRBD2. V shed 3 bases, J shed 5 bases, and the junction held 3 bases outside the gene matches. This CDR3 has 15 amino acids. CDR1 and CDR2 (germline): MDHEN, SYDVKM. The chain's CDR3 is CASSLGTSGNNEQFF. CDR3 sequence (DNA): TGTGCCAGCAGTTTGGGGACTAGCGGAAACAATGAGCAGTTCTTC.

The rearrangement uses TRBV11-2 and TRBJ2-7; 7 positions match TRBD1. Germline V gene data show CDR1 as SGHAT and CDR2 as FQNNGV. J lost 3 bases, V lost 5 bases, and 13 bases had no gene match. The CDR3 has 16 amino acids. In DNA form, the CDR3 reads TGTGCCAGCAGCCCCCAGGGGCGACAGGGAATCTACGAGCAGTACTTC. Its protein is CASSPQGRQGIYEQYF.

This chain joins TRBV15 and TRBJ1-4, with a possible D match to TRBD1 (5 bases). V was trimmed by 1 base and J by 7 bases, leaving 22 bases between them. CDR1 is LNHNV and CDR2 is YYDKDF in the germline V gene (reference sequence). The CDR3 contains 18 residues. The CDR3 DNA is TGTGCCACCAGCAGAGGACCTGGGAAGACCACGGGGGGTGAAAAACTGTTTTTT. This translates into CATSRGPGKTTGGEKLFF.

In this sample, this clone turned up a few times. The gene calls are TRBV10-2 and TRBJ1-1, with D maybe TRBD1 (5 bases). The germline CDR1 and CDR2 sequences are WSHSY and SAAADI. V shed 1 base and J shed 6 bases, with 15 bases lying between them. The CDR3 has 15 amino acids. Written as DNA, the CDR3 is TGCGCCAGCAGTGAGTGGGTACAGGACCCCTCTGAAGCTTTCTTT. Its translation: CASSEWVQDPSEAFF.

The chain links TRBV28 to TRBJ1-2; D ambiguous. V lost 3 bases to trimming and J lost 5 bases, with 7 bases between them. In germline, CDR1 is MDHEN, CDR2 SYDVKM. The CDR3 covers 12 residues. CDR3 sequence: CASSFVSYGYTF. CDR3 sequence (DNA): TGTGCCAGCAGTTTTGTTTCTTATGGCTACACCTTC.

The rearrangement uses TRBV7-2 and TRBJ2-2; possibly TRBD1 for D (7 bases). Trimming removed 1 base at V and 2 bases at J, with 11 bases between. Germline CDR1 reads SGHTA; CDR2 reads FQGNSA. This CDR3 has 16 amino acids. The CDR3 is CASSLDQGGNTGELFF. For the CDR3, the DNA is TGTGCCAGCAGCTTAGACCAGGGGGGCAACACCGGGGAGCTGTTTTTT.

CDR3 region: CASNPRDTSYEQYF. The CDR3 DNA reads as TGTGCCAGCAACCCGAGGGATACCTCCTACGAGCAGTACTTC. The chain links TRBV6-1 to TRBJ2-7, with D tentatively TRBD2 (5 bases). The CDR3 is 14 residues long. Germline CDR1 reads MNHNS; CDR2 reads SASEGT. The V and J ends lost 7 bases and 0 bases respectively, with 13 bases between them.

There are a few counts of this clone. The chain recombines TRBV2 with TRBJ2-3; 8 bases are a match to TRBD2. This CDR3 is built from 14 residues. V lost 6 bases, J lost 4 bases, and 6 bases stayed unmatched. CDR1 and CDR2 (germline): SNHLY, FYNNEI. CDR3 protein: CASSRTSNSDTQYF. The CDR3 coding sequence is TGTGCCAGCAGCAGGACTAGCAATTCAGATACGCAGTATTTT.

CDR3 nucleotide sequence: TGTGCCAGCAGCCGCTTTGCGGGGCGGTACAATGAGCAGTTCTTC. Its protein product is CASSRFAGRYNEQFF. The gene calls are TRBV7-9 and TRBJ2-1; a possible D gene is TRBD2 (6 bases). CDR1 is SEHNR and CDR2 is FQNEAQ in the germline V gene (reference sequence). Trimming stripped 5 bases from V and 4 bases from J, with 15 bases between. The CDR3 has 15 amino acids.

The chain uses TRBV6-5 and TRBJ2-1; TRBD1 aligns across 8 bases. With 3 bases clipped from V and 6 bases from J, the junction kept 7 bases outside the gene matches. Germline-derived CDR1 and CDR2 are MNHEY and SVGAGI. CDR3 length equals 15 residues. CDR3 region: CASSYTARGPNEQFF. CDR3 DNA sequence: TGTGCCAGCAGTTATACGGCCAGGGGGCCCAATGAGCAGTTCTTC.

V is TRBV14 and J is TRBJ2-1; D possibly corresponds to TRBD2 (6 bases). The CDR3 is made up of 15 amino acids. Trimming cost V 1 base and J 1 base, with 8 bases left between them. Germline CDR1 reads SGHDN; CDR2 reads FVKESK. CDR3: CASSQATRSYNEQFF. The CDR3 DNA follows: TGTGCCAGCAGCCAAGCGACTAGATCCTACAATGAGCAGTTCTTC. The full variable domain, with the rest looked up from reference TRBV14 and TRBJ2-1, is EAGVTQFPSHSVIEKGQTVTLRCDPISGHDNLYWYRRVMGKEIKFLLHFVKESKQDESGMPNNRFLAERTGGTYSTLKVQPAELEDSGVYFCASSQATRSYNEQFFGPGTRLTVL.

The chain recombines TRBV28 with TRBJ2-7, with a possible D match to TRBD1 (5 bases). V was cut by 5 bases and J by 9 bases, with 20 bases left in between. Germline loops: CDR1 MDHEN, CDR2 SYDVKM. This CDR3 is built from 14 residues. The CDR3, as DNA: TGTGCCAGCAGTCTTAATGCCAGGGTAGGTGGGCAGTACTTC. It encodes CASSLNARVGGQYF.

The J gene is TRBJ2-7, the V gene TRBV19; D remains unclear. Trimming shortened V by 0 bases and J by 3 bases, and 6 bases separated the two germline ends. Germline V gives CDR1 LNHDA, CDR2 SQIVND (reference sequence). The CDR3 is made up of 13 amino acids. This chain's CDR3 is CASSIDFRYEQYF. CDR3 in DNA: TGTGCCAGTAGTATAGATTTCCGCTACGAGCAGTACTTC.

This sequence joins TRBV4-3 and TRBJ1-3; D not certain. Per the germline V gene, CDR1 is LGHNA and CDR2 is YSLEER. The CDR3 runs 19 residues. Trimming removed 1 base from V and 4 bases from J, with 23 bases in between. DNA for the CDR3: TGCGCCAGCAGCCAAGCCGCCTCGTCTTTAGCGGTAGGAGGAAACACCATATATTTT. This sequence encodes CASSQAASSLAVGGNTIYF.